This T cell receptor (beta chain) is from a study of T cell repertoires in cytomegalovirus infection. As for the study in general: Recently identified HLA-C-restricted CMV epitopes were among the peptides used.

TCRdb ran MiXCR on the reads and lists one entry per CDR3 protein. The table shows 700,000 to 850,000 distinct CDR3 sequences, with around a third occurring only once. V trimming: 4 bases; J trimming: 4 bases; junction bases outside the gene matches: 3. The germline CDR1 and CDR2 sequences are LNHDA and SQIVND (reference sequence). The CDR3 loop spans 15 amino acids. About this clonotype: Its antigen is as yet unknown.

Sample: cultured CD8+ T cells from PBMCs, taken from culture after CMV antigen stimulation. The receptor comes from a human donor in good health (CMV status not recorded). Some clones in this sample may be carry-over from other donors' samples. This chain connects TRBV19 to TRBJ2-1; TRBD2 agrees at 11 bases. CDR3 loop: CASSTTSGIYNEQFF. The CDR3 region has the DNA TGTGCCAGTAGTACGACTAGCGGGATTTACAATGAGCAGTTCTTC. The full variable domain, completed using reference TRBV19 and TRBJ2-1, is DGGITQSPKYLFRKEGQNVTLSCEQNLNHDAMYWYRQDPGQGLRLIYYSQIVNDFQKGDIAEGYSVSREKKESFPLTVTSAQKNPTAFYLCASSTTSGIYNEQFFGPGTRLTVL.